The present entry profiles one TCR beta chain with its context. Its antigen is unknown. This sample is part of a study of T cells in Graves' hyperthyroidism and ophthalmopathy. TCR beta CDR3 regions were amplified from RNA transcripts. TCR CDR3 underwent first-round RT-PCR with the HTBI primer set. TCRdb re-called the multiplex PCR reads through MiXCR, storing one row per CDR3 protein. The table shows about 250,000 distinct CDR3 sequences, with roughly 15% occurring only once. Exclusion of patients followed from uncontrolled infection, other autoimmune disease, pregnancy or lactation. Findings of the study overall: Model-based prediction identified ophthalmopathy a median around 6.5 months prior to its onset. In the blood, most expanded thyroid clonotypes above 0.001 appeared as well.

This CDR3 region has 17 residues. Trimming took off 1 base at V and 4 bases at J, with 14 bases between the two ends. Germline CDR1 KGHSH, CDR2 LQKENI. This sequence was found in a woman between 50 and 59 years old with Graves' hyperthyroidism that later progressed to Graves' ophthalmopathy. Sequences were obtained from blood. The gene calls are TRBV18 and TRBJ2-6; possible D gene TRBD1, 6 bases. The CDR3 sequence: CASSPRNRAMGANVLTF. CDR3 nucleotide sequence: TGTGCCAGCTCACCACGGAACAGGGCAATGGGGGCCAACGTCCTGACTTTC.